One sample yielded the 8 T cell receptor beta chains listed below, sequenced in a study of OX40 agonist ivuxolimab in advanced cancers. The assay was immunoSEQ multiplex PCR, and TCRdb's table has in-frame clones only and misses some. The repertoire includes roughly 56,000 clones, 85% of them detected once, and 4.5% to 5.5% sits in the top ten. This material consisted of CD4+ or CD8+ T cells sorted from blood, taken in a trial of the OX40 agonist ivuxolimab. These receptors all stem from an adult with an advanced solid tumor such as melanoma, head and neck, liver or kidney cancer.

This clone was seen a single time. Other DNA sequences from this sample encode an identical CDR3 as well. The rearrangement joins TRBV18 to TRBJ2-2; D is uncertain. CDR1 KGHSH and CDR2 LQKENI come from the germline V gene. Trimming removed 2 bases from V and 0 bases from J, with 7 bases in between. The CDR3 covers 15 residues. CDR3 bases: TGTGCCAGCTCACCAACGGCTACGAACACCGGGGAGCTGTTTTTT. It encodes CASSPTATNTGELFF.

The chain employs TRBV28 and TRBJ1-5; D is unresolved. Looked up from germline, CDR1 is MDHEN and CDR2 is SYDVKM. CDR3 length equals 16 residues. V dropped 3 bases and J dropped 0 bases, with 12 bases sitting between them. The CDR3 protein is CASSFINRYSNQPQHF. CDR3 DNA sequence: TGTGCCAGCAGTTTCATCAATCGGTATAGCAATCAGCCCCAGCATTTT.

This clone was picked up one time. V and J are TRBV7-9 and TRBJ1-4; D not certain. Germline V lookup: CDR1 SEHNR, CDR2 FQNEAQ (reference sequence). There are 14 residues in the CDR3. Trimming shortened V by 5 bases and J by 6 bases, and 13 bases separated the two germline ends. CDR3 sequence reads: CASSLGGVHEKLFF. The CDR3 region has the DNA TGTGCCAGCAGCCTTGGCGGAGTTCATGAAAAACTGTTTTTT. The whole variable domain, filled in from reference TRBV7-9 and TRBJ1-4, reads DTGVSQNPRHKITKRGQNVTFRCDPISEHNRLYWYRQTLGQGPEFLTYFQNEAQLEKSRLLSDRFSAERPKGSFSTLEIQRTEQGDSAMYLCASSLGGVHEKLFFGSGTQLSVL.

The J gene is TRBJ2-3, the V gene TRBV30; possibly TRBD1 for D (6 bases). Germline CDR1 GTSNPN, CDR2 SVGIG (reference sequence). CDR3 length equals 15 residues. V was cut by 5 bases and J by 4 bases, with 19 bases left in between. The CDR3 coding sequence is TGTGCCTGGGCTTCTTGGGGGCAAACCGCAGATACGCAGTATTTT. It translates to CAWASWGQTADTQYF.

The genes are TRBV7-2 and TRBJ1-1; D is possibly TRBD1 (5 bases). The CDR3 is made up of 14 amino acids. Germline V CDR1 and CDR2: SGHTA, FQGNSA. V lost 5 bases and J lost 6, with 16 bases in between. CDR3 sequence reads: CASSPWDVLAEAFF. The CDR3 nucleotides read TGTGCCAGCAGCCCGTGGGACGTTCTGGCTGAAGCTTTCTTT.

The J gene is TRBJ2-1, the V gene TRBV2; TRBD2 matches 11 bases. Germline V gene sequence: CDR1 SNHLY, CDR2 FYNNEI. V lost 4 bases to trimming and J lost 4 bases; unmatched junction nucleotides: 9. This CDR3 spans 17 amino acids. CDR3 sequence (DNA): TGTGCCAGCAGTGTAGCATTTAGCGGGAGGGTTTACAATGAGCAGTTCTTC. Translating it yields CASSVAFSGRVYNEQFF. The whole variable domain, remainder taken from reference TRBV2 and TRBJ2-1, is EPEVTQTPSHQVTQMGQEVILRCVPISNHLYFYWYRQILGQKVEFLVSFYNNEISEKSEIFDDQFSVERPDGSNFTLKIRSTKLEDSAMYFCASSVAFSGRVYNEQFFGPGTRLTVL.

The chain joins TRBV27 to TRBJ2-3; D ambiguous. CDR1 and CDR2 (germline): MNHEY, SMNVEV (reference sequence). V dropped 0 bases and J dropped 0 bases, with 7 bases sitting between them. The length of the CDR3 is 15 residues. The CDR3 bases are TGTGCCAGCAGTTTATCGATATCAAGCACAGATACGCAGTATTTT. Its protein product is CASSLSISSTDTQYF.

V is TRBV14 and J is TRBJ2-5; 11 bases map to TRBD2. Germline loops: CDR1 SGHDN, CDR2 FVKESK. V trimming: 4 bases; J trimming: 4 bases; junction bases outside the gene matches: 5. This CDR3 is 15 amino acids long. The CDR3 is CASSPTSGGGETQYF. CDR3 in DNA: TGTGCCAGCAGCCCAACTAGCGGGGGAGGAGAGACCCAGTACTTC. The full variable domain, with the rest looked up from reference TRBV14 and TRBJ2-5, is EAGVTQFPSHSVIEKGQTVTLRCDPISGHDNLYWYRRVMGKEIKFLLHFVKESKQDESGMPNNRFLAERTGGTYSTLKVQPAELEDSGVYFCASSPTSGGGETQYFGPGTRLLVL.